This entry lists 29 T cell receptor beta chains sequenced from one sample in a study of cytomegalovirus exposure and HLA in healthy donors. PCR involved 60 Vbeta and 13 Jbeta primers. Data came from immunoSEQ multiplex PCR; TCRdb stores just in-frame clones and leaves some out. The table records under 250,000 clones, 80% to 85% of them present only once. The sequenced sample was PBMCs. These receptors originate from a woman between 40 and 55 years old in good health and CMV-seronegative.

The CDR3 protein is CAWSAPPGLAGVGTDTQYF. The CDR3 nucleotides read TGTGCCTGGAGTGCCCCTCCGGGACTAGCGGGAGTCGGGACAGATACGCAGTATTTT. V is TRBV30 and J is TRBJ2-3, with 14 bases matching TRBD2. V was pared by 1 base and J by 3 bases, with 12 bases of the junction left unmatched. CDR1 and CDR2 from the germline V gene are GTSNPN and SVGIG (reference sequence). This CDR3 contains 19 residues. Combining the CDR3 with reference TRBV30 and TRBJ2-3 gives the whole variable domain SQTIHQWPATLVQPVGSPLSLECTVEGTSNPNLYWYRQAAGRGLQLLFYSVGIGQISSEVPQNLSASRPQDRQFILSSKKLLLSDSGFYLCAWSAPPGLAGVGTDTQYFGPGTRLTVL.

J is TRBJ2-7 and V is TRBV29-1; 11 bases line up with TRBD2. The V and J ends lost 5 bases and 5 bases, in that order; junction bases with no gene match: 5. The length of the CDR3 is 13 residues. Germline assignment: CDR1 SQVTM and CDR2 ANQGSEA. CDR3 DNA sequence: TGCAGCGTTCCACTAGCGGGAGTGGACGAGCAGTACTTC. Residues: CSVPLAGVDEQYF.

This sequence joins TRBV21-1 and TRBJ2-7; the table gives TRBD1 as D, unverified against the DNA. TRBV21-1 is a recognized pseudogene. This CDR3 spans 14 amino acids. The CDR3 DNA sequence: TGTGCCAGCAGCAGACGGACAGGGCGGCACGAGCAGTACTTC. Amino acid sequence: CASSRRTGRHEQYF.

This clone was detected a few times. The rearrangement uses TRBV28 and TRBJ2-7, with D perhaps matching TRBD2 (6 bases). The CDR3 loop spans 15 amino acids. Germline V lookup: CDR1 MDHEN, CDR2 SYDVKM. The ends were cut back, 6 bases at V and 5 bases at J, with 20 bases in the middle. CDR3 DNA sequence: TGTGCCAGCAGCCTCAGTGCTAGCGCGCGGGACGAGCAGTACTTC. Protein product: CASSLSASARDEQYF.

The chain is built from TRBV6-1 and TRBJ2-7; tentatively, D is TRBD1 (5 bases). The CDR3 covers 15 residues. Germline CDR1 reads MNHNS; CDR2 reads SASEGT. The V end was cut by 6 bases, the J end by 0 bases, with 15 bases between. CDR3 in amino acids: CASSPSQGFSYEQYF. DNA of the CDR3: TGTGCCAGCAGCCCCTCCCAGGGATTCTCCTACGAGCAGTACTTC.

The chain is built from TRBV4-1 and TRBJ2-7, with a possible D match to TRBD1 (6 bases). The germline V gene encodes CDR1 MGHRA and CDR2 YSYEKL. The CDR3 runs to 14 residues. Deletions cut 0 bases from V and 5 bases from J, with 11 bases between. CDR3 coding DNA: TGCGCCAGCAGCCAAGACAAGGGGGTTGACGAGCAGTACTTC. It translates to CASSQDKGVDEQYF.

This clone appeared once. V usage is TRBV7-9 and J usage is TRBJ2-7, with TRBD2 matching over 9 bases. The trim removed 6 bases at V and 6 bases at J, leaving 9 bases unmatched. This CDR3 has 14 amino acids. Germline CDR1 reads SEHNR; CDR2 reads FQNEAQ (reference sequence). CDR3 region: CASRPPGLASEQYF. CDR3 sequence (DNA): TGTGCCAGCAGGCCCCCGGGACTAGCATCCGAGCAGTACTTC. Drawing the rest from reference TRBV7-9 and TRBJ2-7, the complete variable domain is DTGVSQNPRHKITKRGQNVTFRCDPISEHNRLYWYRQTLGQGPEFLTYFQNEAQLEKSRLLSDRFSAERPKGSFSTLEIQRTEQGDSAMYLCASRPPGLASEQYFGPGTRLTVT.

This clone showed up just once. The CDR3 sequence: CSVGPSAAEQYF. The CDR3 DNA reads as TGCAGCGTTGGCCCATCTGCGGCCGAGCAGTACTTC. This chain uses TRBV29-1 with TRBJ2-7; D is undetermined. The CDR3 consists of 12 residues. V was cut by 4 bases and J by 6 bases, with 13 bases left in between. Germline loops: CDR1 SQVTM, CDR2 ANQGSEA.

The chain has TRBV6-1 and TRBJ1-5, with D possibly matching TRBD1 (5 bases). V lost 7 bases and J lost 0, with 10 bases in between. Germline CDR1 and CDR2: MNHNS and SASEGT. CDR3 length equals 14 residues. The CDR3 here is CASTLQDSNQPQHF. The DNA for the CDR3 is TGTGCCAGCACCTTACAGGATAGCAATCAGCCCCAGCATTTT.

The chain recombines TRBV27 with TRBJ2-3; D gene uncertain. Trimming shortened V by 8 bases and J by 5 bases, and 5 bases separated the two germline ends. The V gene's germline CDR1 is MNHEY and CDR2 SMNVEV (reference sequence). The CDR3 covers 10 residues. In nucleotides, the CDR3 is TGTGCCAGCTCGGGAGATACGCAGTATTTT. This encodes CASSGDTQYF.

This rearrangement joins TRBV9 to TRBJ2-7; D not resolved. Germline CDR1 is SGDLS and CDR2 is YYNGEE. This CDR3 has 15 residues. Trimming stripped 6 bases from V and 3 bases from J, with 19 bases between. The CDR3 reads CASNPNGVPNYEQYF. CDR3 nucleotide sequence: TGTGCCAGCAACCCCAATGGAGTCCCGAACTACGAGCAGTACTTC.

V usage is TRBV11-2 and J usage is TRBJ2-2, with TRBD1 identical over 7 bases. From germline, CDR1 is SGHAT and CDR2 FQNNGV. The CDR3 runs to 16 residues. With 1 base clipped from V and 7 bases from J, the junction kept 9 bases outside the gene matches. CDR3 amino acids: CASSLAQGSIGGELFF. CDR3 DNA sequence: TGTGCCAGCAGCTTAGCACAGGGGTCTATCGGCGGGGAGCTGTTTTTT.

This chain uses TRBV6-5 with TRBJ1-3; no definite D call. The CDR3 has 14 residues. Germline assignment: CDR1 MNHEY and CDR2 SVGAGI. V lost 5 bases, J lost 0 bases, and 8 bases lay in between. This CDR3 is CASSPVNSGNTIYF. As DNA, the CDR3 is TGTGCCAGCAGTCCGGTGAACTCTGGAAACACCATATATTTT.

The sample holds one count of this clone. The chain is built from TRBV7-9 and TRBJ1-5; TRBD1 matches 7 bases. The CDR3 runs to 13 residues. The V gene end was trimmed by 5 bases and the J gene end by 5 bases; junction bases not matched to a gene: 3. Germline values: CDR1 SEHNR, CDR2 FQNEAQ (reference sequence). This CDR3 reads CASSVTGDQPQHF. In nucleotides, the CDR3 is TGTGCCAGCAGCGTCACAGGGGATCAGCCCCAGCATTTT.

This chain links TRBV7-2 with TRBJ2-7; 9 bases are shared with TRBD1. The CDR3 consists of 14 residues. Germline CDR1 reads SGHTA; CDR2 reads FQGNSA. The V gene end was trimmed by 5 bases and the J gene end by 3 bases; junction bases not matched to a gene: 5. The CDR3: CASSHNRGLYEQYF. CDR3 sequence (DNA): TGTGCCAGCAGCCACAACAGGGGGCTCTACGAGCAGTACTTC. Together with reference TRBV7-2 and TRBJ2-7, the CDR3 gives the full variable domain: GAGVSQSPSNKVTEKGKDVELRCDPISGHTALYWYRQSLGQGLEFLIYFQGNSAPDKSGLPSDRFSAERTGGSVSTLTIQRTQQEDSAVYLCASSHNRGLYEQYFGPGTRLTVT.

J is TRBJ2-7 and V is TRBV7-9, with D tentatively TRBD1 (6 bases). Germline-derived CDR1 and CDR2 are SEHNR and FQNEAQ (reference sequence). Trimming cost V 5 bases and J 6 bases, with 14 bases left between them. The CDR3 consists of 13 residues. This chain's CDR3 is CASSPGDYTEQYF. CDR3 sequence (DNA): TGTGCCAGCAGCCCAGGGGATTACACCGAGCAGTACTTC.

The CDR3 loop is CASSEIGRGLYNEQFF. The CDR3, as DNA: TGTGCCAGCAGTGAAATAGGAAGGGGACTATACAATGAGCAGTTCTTC. The chain couples TRBV25-1 to TRBJ2-1; 7 bases fit TRBD2. The CDR3 extends over 16 amino acids. Trimming removed 2 bases from V and 4 bases from J; junction bases left unmatched: 8. Germline loops: CDR1 MGHDK, CDR2 SYGVNS. Complete variable domain (other parts from reference TRBV25-1 and TRBJ2-1): EADIYQTPRYLVIGTGKKITLECSQTMGHDKMYWYQQDPGMELHLIHYSYGVNSTEKGDLSSESTVSRIRTEHFPLTLESARPSHTSQYLCASSEIGRGLYNEQFFGPGTRLTVL.

The chain carries TRBV2 and TRBJ2-4; TRBD2 agrees at 8 bases. Germline CDR1 SNHLY, CDR2 FYNNEI. The length of the CDR3 is 15 residues. Unmatched junction bases numbered 8, after V lost 6 bases and J lost 4 bases. The CDR3 spells CASSLLTSEKNIQYF. CDR3 bases: TGTGCCAGCAGCCTTTTGACTAGCGAGAAAAACATTCAGTACTTC.

This chain uses TRBV2 with TRBJ2-1; maybe TRBD2 (5 bases). The CDR3 is 13 amino acids. The ends were cut back, 4 bases at V and 10 bases at J, with 14 bases in the middle. Per germline, CDR1 SNHLY and CDR2 FYNNEI. DNA for the CDR3: TGTGCCAGCAGTGGACGTCTGACGGGGGAGCAGTTCTTC. Its translation is CASSGRLTGEQFF.

This chain uses TRBV27 with TRBJ2-5, with 12 bases that match TRBD1. This CDR3 spans 15 amino acids. Germline CDR1 is MNHEY and CDR2 is SMNVEV (reference sequence). The V gene end was trimmed by 4 bases and the J gene end by 5 bases; junction bases not matched to a gene: 5. DNA for the CDR3: TGTGCCAGCAGTTCCGGGACAGGGGGCCGTGAGACCCAGTACTTC. Protein sequence: CASSSGTGGRETQYF.

A few counts support this clone. The gene calls are TRBV30 and TRBJ1-3; perhaps TRBD1 as D (5 bases). The germline V gene has CDR1 GTSNPN and CDR2 SVGIG (reference sequence). V was pared by 4 bases and J by 0 bases, with 10 bases between. The CDR3 runs 14 residues. The CDR3 here is CAWTVRGSGNTIYF. As DNA, the CDR3 is TGTGCCTGGACCGTTAGGGGCTCTGGAAACACCATATATTTT.

The rearrangement joins TRBV7-7 to TRBJ2-3; D gene unclear. This CDR3 is 16 amino acids long. CDR1 and CDR2 (germline): SSHAT, FNYEAQ (reference sequence). Trimming took 2 bases from V and 4 from J, leaving 16 bases between them. DNA for the CDR3: TGTGCCAGCAGCTTAAAATACTCTCCTACCCCAGATACGCAGTATTTT. Its translation: CASSLKYSPTPDTQYF.

As to this clone: The junction differs from germline at one of its ends, possibly a read error. The V call is TRBV7-9, the J call TRBJ2-7; 16 nucleotides agree with TRBD2. The CDR3 runs to 19 residues. CDR1 is SEHNR, CDR2 FQNEAQ, per germline (reference sequence). CDR3 DNA sequence: TGTTCCAGCAGCTCCCCGGGACTAGCGGGAGGGGGGGCCCCGTACGAGCAGTACTTC. Protein product: CSSSSPGLAGGGAPYEQYF. Complete variable domain (other parts from reference TRBV7-9 and TRBJ2-7): DTGVSQNPRHKITKRGQNVTFRCDPISEHNRLYWYRQTLGQGPEFLTYFQNEAQLEKSRLLSDRFSAERPKGSFSTLEIQRTEQGDSAMYLCSSSSPGLAGGGAPYEQYFGPGTRLTVT.

J is TRBJ1-3 and V is TRBV27; a weak D match, TRBD1 (6 bases). Between the trimmed V and J ends, which lost 5 bases and 4 bases, there was a span of 21 bases. This CDR3 is 17 amino acids long. Germline V CDR1 and CDR2: MNHEY, SMNVEV (reference sequence). In nucleotides, the CDR3 is TGTGCCAGCAGTCTGCTTCCGGGACAACTTTTCGGAAACACCATATATTTT. As protein: CASSLLPGQLFGNTIYF.

The V call is TRBV30, the J call TRBJ1-1, with 7 bases lining up with TRBD1. Germline lookup yields CDR1 GTSNPN and CDR2 SVGIG (reference sequence). The CDR3 has 16 amino acids. V dropped 2 bases and J dropped 2; count of bases not matched to a gene: 11. CDR3 sequence (DNA): TGTGCCTGGAGTTCCCTATTACAGGGGCTCAACACTGAAGCTTTCTTT. Amino acids: CAWSSLLQGLNTEAFF. The whole variable domain, filled in from reference TRBV30 and TRBJ1-1, reads SQTIHQWPATLVQPVGSPLSLECTVEGTSNPNLYWYRQAAGRGLQLLFYSVGIGQISSEVPQNLSASRPQDRQFILSSKKLLLSDSGFYLCAWSSLLQGLNTEAFFGQGTRLTVV.

The V call is TRBV2, the J call TRBJ2-7; TRBD1 agrees at 10 bases. Germline trimming cut 6 bases from V and 5 bases from J; bases unmatched to any gene: 7. This CDR3 contains 14 residues. CDR1 SNHLY and CDR2 FYNNEI come from the germline V gene. The CDR3 bases are TGTGCCAGCAGGGAGGGACAGGGGATCAACGAGCAGTACTTC. Amino acid sequence: CASREGQGINEQYF.

The chain couples TRBV7-9 to TRBJ1-2; 10 bases are shared with TRBD1. V lost 4 bases, J lost 5 bases, and 10 bases stayed unmatched. The CDR3 contains 16 residues. Germline CDR1 and CDR2: SEHNR and FQNEAQ (reference sequence). The CDR3 loop is CASSYGTGARRYGYTF. CDR3 in DNA: TGTGCCAGCAGCTACGGGACAGGGGCCCGCCGGTATGGCTACACCTTC.

This clone has just a few counts. V gene TRBV27 combines with J gene TRBJ2-2, with a weak D call TRBD2 (5 bases). Trimming stripped 5 bases from V and 0 bases from J, with 16 bases between. The CDR3 is 17 amino acids. Per the germline V gene, CDR1 is MNHEY and CDR2 is SMNVEV (reference sequence). The DNA of the CDR3 is TGTGCCAGCAGTCCCCTAGGGAGACTTGCGAACACCGGGGAGCTGTTTTTT. Translating gives CASSPLGRLANTGELFF.

The rearrangement uses TRBV7-9 and TRBJ2-5; tentative D call: TRBD2 (5 bases). Trimming removed 5 bases at V and 6 bases at J, with 16 bases between. Germline V CDR1 and CDR2: SEHNR, FQNEAQ (reference sequence). This CDR3 is 14 amino acids long. The CDR3 loop reads CASSLVRGPKTQYF. DNA for the CDR3: TGTGCCAGCAGCCTCGTACGGGGTCCGAAGACCCAGTACTTC.